The rows below give T cell receptor beta chains drawn from one sample of a study of cytomegalovirus exposure and HLA in healthy donors. Only in-frame clones appear in the TCRdb table, and some are missing; sequencing was by immunoSEQ multiplex PCR. The sample consists of 110,000 or so clones, about 75% of them appearing once. Input material: PBMCs. The receptors originated from a woman in her forties in good health and CMV-seropositive. The CDR3 runs from the conserved cysteine through the conserved F or W. The D gene is left open where the match is weak. Clone size is shown for a subset of rows, as once, few, many or a class of expanded clone.

TRBJ1-1	-	TRBV7-9	TRBD1	CSSSPGQGTYTEAFF	TGTTCCAGCAGCCCGGGACAGGGGACGTACACTGAAGCTTTCTTT
TRBJ2-2	-	TRBV12-5	-	CASGLGAGRPGELFF	TGTGCTAGTGGTTTAGGGGCAGGTCGACCCGGGGAGCTGTTTTTT
TRBJ1-2	few	TRBV7-8	TRBD1	CASSPRTGANYGYTF	TGTGCCAGCAGCCCCCGGACAGGAGCTAACTATGGCTACACCTTC
TRBJ1-1	few	TRBV2	TRBD1	CASSGDRNTEAFF	TGTGCCAGCAGTGGGGACAGAAACACTGAAGCTTTCTTT